This T cell receptor (beta chain) was recorded in a study of breast tumors, draining lymph nodes, adjacent tissues. Whole-study results and caveats: Compared with basal-like, luminal-like tumors shared significantly more repertoire with nontumor tissue. Most tumor T cells seemingly derive from lymph node, then expand in tumor.

This clonotype has ten or more counts. Antigen specificity is unknown. From the multiplex PCR reads, TCRdb called clonotypes with MiXCR, one entry per CDR3 protein. The table lists 13,000 or so distinct CDR3 sequences, 45% to 55% of them singletons. V lost 7 bases and J lost 9, with 16 bases in between. This CDR3 has 13 amino acids. CDR1 MNHEY and CDR2 SVGEGT come from the germline V gene. Sequencing was done on a sample of tumor-adjacent breast tissue. The chain carries TRBV6-2 or TRBV6-3 and TRBJ2-1; tentative D call: TRBD1 (5 bases). The TCR sequence derives from a female donor with breast cancer. Some clones in this sample may be carry-over from other donors' samples. As DNA, the CDR3 is TGTGCCAGCACCGCCCGCAGGGTGGGTGAGCAGTTCTTC. It specifies CASTARRVGEQFF.